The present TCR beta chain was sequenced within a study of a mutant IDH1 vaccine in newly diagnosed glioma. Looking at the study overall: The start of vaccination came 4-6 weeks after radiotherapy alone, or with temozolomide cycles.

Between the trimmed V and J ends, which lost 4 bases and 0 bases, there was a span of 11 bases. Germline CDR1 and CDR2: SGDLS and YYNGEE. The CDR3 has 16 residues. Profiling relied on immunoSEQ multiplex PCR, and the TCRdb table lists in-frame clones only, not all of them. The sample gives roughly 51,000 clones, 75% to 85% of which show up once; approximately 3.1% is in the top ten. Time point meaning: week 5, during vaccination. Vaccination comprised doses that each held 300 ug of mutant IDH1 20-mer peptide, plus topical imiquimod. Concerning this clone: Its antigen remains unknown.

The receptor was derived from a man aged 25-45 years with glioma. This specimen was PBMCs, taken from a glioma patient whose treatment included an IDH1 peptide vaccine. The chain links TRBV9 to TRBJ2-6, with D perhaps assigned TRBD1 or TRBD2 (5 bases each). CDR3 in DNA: TGTGCCAGCAGCAGGGACGCAGCCTCTGGGGCCAACGTCCTGACTTTC. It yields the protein CASSRDAASGANVLTF.